This TCR beta chain is drawn from a study of OX40 agonist ivuxolimab in advanced cancers. The CDR3 sequence is 18 residues long. As to this clone: Its target is not known.

Broader study findings: Among the nonresponders, some also had low normalized T-cell clonal expansion. Not determined was the antigen specificity of the expanded peripheral T cells.

Using immunoSEQ multiplex PCR, the repertoire was profiled, and TCRdb retains in-frame clones only, with some absent. The repertoire holds about 70,000 clones, with about four fifths as singletons. The rearrangement joins TRBV12-2 to TRBJ2-3; the table's D call TRBD2 went unverified against the DNA. TRBV12-2 is an annotated pseudogene. This TCR derives from an adult with an advanced solid tumor such as melanoma, head and neck, liver or kidney cancer. Material: CD4+ or CD8+ T cells sorted from blood, obtained in a trial of the OX40 agonist ivuxolimab. The CDR3 loop is CASRLGTSFGMNTDTQYF. The CDR3 region has the DNA TGTGCAAGTCGCTTAGGGACTAGCTTTGGAATGAACACAGATACGCAGTATTTT.